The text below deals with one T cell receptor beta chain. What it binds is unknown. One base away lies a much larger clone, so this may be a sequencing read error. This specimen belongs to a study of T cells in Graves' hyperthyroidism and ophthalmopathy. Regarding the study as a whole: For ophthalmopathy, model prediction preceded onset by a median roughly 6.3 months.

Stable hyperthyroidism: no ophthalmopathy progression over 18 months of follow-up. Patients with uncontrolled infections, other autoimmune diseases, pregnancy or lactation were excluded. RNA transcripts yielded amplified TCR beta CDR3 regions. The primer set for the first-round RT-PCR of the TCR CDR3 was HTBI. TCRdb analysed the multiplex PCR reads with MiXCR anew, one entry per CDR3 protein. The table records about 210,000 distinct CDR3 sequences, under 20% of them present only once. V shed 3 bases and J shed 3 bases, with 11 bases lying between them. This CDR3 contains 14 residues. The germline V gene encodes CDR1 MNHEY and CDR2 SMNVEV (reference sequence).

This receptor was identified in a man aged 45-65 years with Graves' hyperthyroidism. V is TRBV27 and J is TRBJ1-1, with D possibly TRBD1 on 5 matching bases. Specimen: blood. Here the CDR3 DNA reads TGTGCCAGCAGTTTTTCCAGGGTGGACACTGAAGCTTTCTTT. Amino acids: CASSFSRVDTEAFF.